This passage covers 7 T cell receptor beta chains from one sample sequenced in a study of identical twins. TCRdb recomputed calls from the 5' RACE reads with MiXCR, one row per CDR3 protein. The sample shows around 570,000 distinct CDR3 sequences, more than 9% of them seen only once. This sample was shared with a second study, whose subject was yellow fever vaccine responses in identical twins.

The sample comprised PBMCs. Every receptor here comes from a woman between 18 and 29 years old in good health.

This clonotype was seen ten or more times. This chain links TRBV2 with TRBJ2-7, with D maybe TRBD2 (6 bases). Trimming cost V 5 bases and J 6 bases, with 17 bases left between them. Per germline, CDR1 SNHLY and CDR2 FYNNEI. The CDR3 is 14 residues long. This CDR3 reads CASSPNLAGSEQYF. The CDR3 DNA reads TGTGCCAGCAGTCCAAATCTTGCCGGGAGCGAGCAGTACTTC.

The gene calls are TRBV7-2 and TRBJ2-5; TRBD1 agrees at 8 bases. From germline, CDR1 is SGHTA and CDR2 FQGNSA. The CDR3 length is 16 residues. The trim removed 4 bases at V and 2 bases at J, leaving 9 bases unmatched. The CDR3 sequence: CASSSGQGGIQETQYF. The CDR3, as DNA: TGTGCCAGCAGCTCCGGACAGGGTGGGATACAAGAGACCCAGTACTTC.

There are a few counts of this clonotype. The chain is built from TRBV5-6 and TRBJ2-1, with 12 bases identical to TRBD2. Germline CDR1 reads SGHDT; CDR2 reads YYEEEE. V trimming: 2 bases; J trimming: 7 bases; junction bases outside the gene matches: 4. The CDR3 covers 15 residues. DNA for the CDR3: TGTGCCAGCAGCTTTAGACTAGCGGGGGATAATGAGCAGTTCTTC. Translated: CASSFRLAGDNEQFF.

This clonotype has only a few counts. This rearrangement joins TRBV10-3 to TRBJ2-1; 11 bases align to TRBD1. The ends lost 2 bases at V and 1 base at J; junction bases unmatched: 7. CDR1 is ENHRY, CDR2 SYGVKD, per germline. The CDR3 extends over 18 amino acids. In DNA, the CDR3 is TGTGCCATCAGTGAGGCTGGCGGGACAGGGGGATCCTACAATGAGCAGTTCTTC. This sequence encodes CAISEAGGTGGSYNEQFF.

This clonotype occurred a few times. The CDR3 sequence: CASSQALTHYEQYF. CDR3 DNA sequence: TGTGCCAGCAGCCAAGCCTTGACACATTACGAGCAGTACTTC. The V and J genes are TRBV3-1 and TRBJ2-7; D is unresolved. Per germline, CDR1 LGHDT and CDR2 YNNKEL (reference sequence). V gave up 1 base and J gave up 4 bases, with 11 bases separating them. There are 14 residues in the CDR3.

V and J are TRBV29-1 and TRBJ2-5, with 10 bases lining up with TRBD2. CDR1 is SQVTM, CDR2 ANQGSEA, per germline. V shed 4 bases and J 0 bases; nucleotides not matched to a gene: 5. This CDR3 is built from 15 residues. CDR3 bases: TGCAGCGTTGGCTTGACTAGCGGGTACCAAGAGACCCAGTACTTC. Protein product: CSVGLTSGYQETQYF.

This clonotype appeared many times. The rearrangement uses TRBV4-3 and TRBJ2-2; TRBD2 aligns across 9 bases. Germline CDR1 LGHNA, CDR2 YSLEER. The CDR3 is 17 residues long. V lost 0 bases, J lost 2 bases, and 4 bases stayed unmatched. The CDR3 reads CASSQDLAGSNTGELFF. The DNA of the CDR3 is TGCGCCAGCAGCCAAGATCTAGCGGGGTCTAACACCGGGGAGCTGTTTTTT.